The 18 T cell receptor beta chains below come from one sample, sequenced in a study of T and B cells in COVID-19 patients. TRB rearrangements were amplified by multiplex PCR with BIOMED2 TRB-A/B primers. TCRdb called the multiplex PCR reads again in MiXCR, with one record for every CDR3 protein. Here the sample spans several thousand distinct CDR3 sequences, about 36% being singletons. From blood, about 240-500 ng of genomic DNA served as TRB template. Sequenced input: blood. These receptors came from a human donor with active COVID-19.

The chain is built from TRBV30 and TRBJ2-1; TRBD2 aligns across 10 bases. V was clipped by 1 base and J by 5 bases; unmatched bases: 2. From germline, CDR1 is GTSNPN and CDR2 SVGIG (reference sequence). The CDR3 contains 14 residues. The CDR3 DNA is TGTGCCTGGAGTGGGGGACTAGCGAACAATGAGCAGTTCTTC. Residues: CAWSGGLANNEQFF.

This clonotype was found once. V usage is TRBV6-1 and J usage is TRBJ1-6; D unresolved. Trimming left V 8 bases short and J 0 bases short, with 11 bases between. Germline V gene data show CDR1 as MNHNS and CDR2 as SASEGT. The CDR3 totals 15 residues. CDR3 nucleotide sequence: TGTGCCAGCGAGAGCGGGAGCTCCTATAATTCACCCCTCCACTTT. It specifies CASESGSSYNSPLHF.

This clonotype was detected only a few times. The chain joins TRBV11-3 to TRBJ2-7; 10 bases are shared with TRBD1. V lost 4 bases and J lost 7; bases outside the gene matches: 13. The CDR3 has 16 residues. Germline assignment: CDR1 SGHNT and CDR2 YENEEA. CDR3 residues: CASSSRFGTGALEQYF. CDR3 DNA sequence: TGTGCCAGCAGCTCCCGATTCGGGACAGGGGCCTTGGAGCAGTACTTC.

This clonotype is categorized as medium-sized. CDR3 sequence (DNA): TGTGCCAGTAGTACGAGCGGGGAATACTACAATGAGCAGTTCTTC. Translation gives CASSTSGEYYNEQFF. The genes are TRBV19 and TRBJ2-1; 7 nucleotides agree with TRBD2. The CDR3 runs to 15 residues. Losses at the gene ends were 4 bases for V and 3 bases for J; bases not matched to a gene: 6. Germline V gene lookup returns CDR1 LNHDA and CDR2 SQIVND (reference sequence). The whole variable domain, remainder taken from reference TRBV19 and TRBJ2-1, is DGGITQSPKYLFRKEGQNVTLSCEQNLNHDAMYWYRQDPGQGLRLIYYSQIVNDFQKGDIAEGYSVSREKKESFPLTVTSAQKNPTAFYLCASSTSGEYYNEQFFGPGTRLTVL.

Concerning this clonotype: This may be a read error, as it is one base from a much larger clone. CDR3 in DNA: TGTGCCAGCAGCTTAGCGGAGGTTGCCAACTACAATGAGCAGTACTTC. Translated, it gives CASSLAEVANYNEQYF. This rearrangement joins TRBV11-3 to TRBJ2-5; D might be TRBD2 (5 bases). V shed 1 base and J shed 11 bases, with 23 bases lying between them. The germline gives CDR1 SGHNT, CDR2 YENEEA. There are 16 residues in the CDR3.

The genes are TRBV11-1 and TRBJ2-1; 7 bases map to TRBD2. Germline trimming cut 3 bases from V and 6 bases from J; bases unmatched to any gene: 5. Germline V gene data show CDR1 as SGHAT and CDR2 as FQDESV (reference sequence). The CDR3 loop spans 14 amino acids. The DNA of the CDR3 is TGTGCCAGCAGCTTGTCCAGCGGGGTCAATGAGCAGTTCTTC. Amino acid sequence: CASSLSSGVNEQFF.

In its sample, this clonotype was seen many times. This chain links TRBV5-5 with TRBJ1-3; 10 bases map to TRBD1. CDR3 length: 17 residues. J was trimmed by 7 bases and V by 4 bases; bases with no gene match: 14. The germline V gene encodes CDR1 SGHKS and CDR2 YYEKEE (reference sequence). The CDR3 here is CASSRRDRGPSPNTIYF. Here the CDR3 DNA reads TGTGCCAGCAGCCGCCGGGACAGGGGCCCTTCCCCTAACACCATATATTTT.

There are a few counts of this clonotype. V gene TRBV6-6 combines with J gene TRBJ2-7; TRBD2 aligns across 12 bases. This CDR3 has 16 amino acids. Germline CDR1 reads MNHNY; CDR2 reads SVGAGI (reference sequence). Unmatched junction bases numbered 8, after V lost 6 bases and J lost 2 bases. This chain's CDR3 is CASSWRTSGVPYEQYF. In nucleotides, the CDR3 is TGTGCCAGCAGCTGGAGGACTAGCGGGGTTCCCTACGAGCAGTACTTC.

This clonotype came up once. The genes are TRBV7-9 and TRBJ2-3, with 10 bases aligning to TRBD2. V gave up 1 base and J gave up 0 bases; unmatched junction bases: 7. Per germline, CDR1 SEHNR and CDR2 FQNEAQ (reference sequence). This CDR3 has 18 amino acids. CDR3 sequence reads: CASSLGSGGPSSTDTQYF. For the CDR3, the DNA is TGTGCCAGCAGCTTAGGTAGCGGGGGGCCGTCTAGCACAGATACGCAGTATTTT.

The CDR3 sequence: CASSIPEAGGPKSTDTQYF. CDR3 DNA: TGTGCCAGTAGTATCCCTGAAGCGGGAGGCCCAAAGAGCACAGATACGCAGTATTTT. The chain has TRBV19 and TRBJ2-3; 9 bases are shared with TRBD2. The CDR3 totals 19 residues. The V gene end was trimmed by 3 bases and the J gene end by 0 bases; junction bases not matched to a gene: 13. The germline V gene has CDR1 LNHDA and CDR2 SQIVND (reference sequence).

The chain carries TRBV6-5 and TRBJ2-1, with 7 bases identical to TRBD2. The CDR3 is made up of 16 amino acids. The J segment lost 2 bases and the V segment lost 3 bases, leaving 7 bases of the junction unmatched. Germline V gene lookup returns CDR1 MNHEY and CDR2 SVGAGI. CDR3 in amino acids: CASSYGASGPYNEQFF. The CDR3 nucleotides read TGTGCCAGCAGTTATGGCGCTAGCGGCCCCTACAATGAGCAGTTCTTC.

The chain combines TRBV27 with TRBJ1-2; D possibly corresponds to TRBD1 (5 bases). This CDR3 region has 12 residues. Trimming stripped 5 bases from V and 7 bases from J, with 11 bases between. Germline-derived CDR1 and CDR2 are MNHEY and SMNVEV (reference sequence). This CDR3 is CASSAGSSGYTF. The DNA for the CDR3 is TGTGCCAGCAGTGCAGGGTCGAGTGGCTACACCTTC.

The genes are TRBV30 and TRBJ2-3; no firm D call. Deletions cut 3 bases from V and 5 bases from J, with 18 bases between. CDR3 size: 15 residues. Germline V gene data show CDR1 as GTSNPN and CDR2 as SVGIG (reference sequence). The DNA for the CDR3 is TGTGCCTGGAGCCCTGACTCGACCTGGGGAGATACGCAGTATTTT. As protein: CAWSPDSTWGDTQYF.

This clonotype was detected a few times. The genes are TRBV18 and TRBJ2-7; TRBD1 matches 9 bases. The V gene end was trimmed by 0 bases and the J gene end by 7 bases; junction bases not matched to a gene: 10. The CDR3 sequence is 16 residues long. Germline assignment: CDR1 KGHSH and CDR2 LQKENI. The CDR3 DNA sequence: TGTGCCAGCTCACCACCAGCGACAGGGGGTCATGTTGAGCAGTACTTC. Translation: CASSPPATGGHVEQYF.

The V and J genes are TRBV6-2 or TRBV6-3 and TRBJ1-5; tentative D call: TRBD1 (5 bases). V shed 2 bases and J shed 0 bases, with 14 bases lying between them. The CDR3 is 17 residues long. Germline lookup yields CDR1 MNHEY and CDR2 SVGEGT. CDR3 sequence reads: CASSYAILTVSNQPQHF. The CDR3 nucleotides read TGTGCCAGCAGTTACGCTATCCTGACAGTTAGCAATCAGCCCCAGCATTTT.

Worth noting for this clonotype: Relative to the germline gene, one junction end is altered; a read error may explain this. CDR3: CASSPGLAEEDEQFF. The CDR3 region has the DNA TGCGCCAGCAGCCCGGGACTAGCGGAGGAGGATGAGCAGTTCTTC. The chain combines TRBV5-6 with TRBJ2-1, with TRBD2 matching 11 bases. CDR1 is SGHDT and CDR2 is YYEEEE in the germline V gene. The CDR3 extends over 15 amino acids. Full variable domain (outside the CDR3, taken from reference TRBV5-6 and TRBJ2-1): DAGVTQSPTHLIKTRGQQVTLRCSPKSGHDTVSWYQQALGQGPQFIFQYYEEEERQRGNFPDRFSGHQFPNYSSELNVNALLLGDSALYLCASSPGLAEEDEQFFGPGTRLTVL.

In this sample, this clonotype turned up a few times. V and J are TRBV19 and TRBJ2-3, with 11 bases fitting TRBD2. The CDR3 spans 16 residues. V was pared by 4 bases and J by 2 bases, with 5 bases of the junction left unmatched. Per germline, CDR1 LNHDA and CDR2 SQIVND (reference sequence). As DNA, the CDR3 is TGTGCCAGTAGTACTGGGACTAGCGGACACACAGATACGCAGTATTTT. Its protein is CASSTGTSGHTDTQYF.

The chain uses TRBV12-3 or TRBV12-4 and TRBJ2-1, with 8 bases aligning to TRBD1. The CDR3 is 12 amino acids. V shed 6 bases and J 5 bases; nucleotides not matched to a gene: 0. DNA for the CDR3: TGTGCCAGCAGACAGGGGGACAATGAGCAGTTCTTC. Its translation: CASRQGDNEQFF.